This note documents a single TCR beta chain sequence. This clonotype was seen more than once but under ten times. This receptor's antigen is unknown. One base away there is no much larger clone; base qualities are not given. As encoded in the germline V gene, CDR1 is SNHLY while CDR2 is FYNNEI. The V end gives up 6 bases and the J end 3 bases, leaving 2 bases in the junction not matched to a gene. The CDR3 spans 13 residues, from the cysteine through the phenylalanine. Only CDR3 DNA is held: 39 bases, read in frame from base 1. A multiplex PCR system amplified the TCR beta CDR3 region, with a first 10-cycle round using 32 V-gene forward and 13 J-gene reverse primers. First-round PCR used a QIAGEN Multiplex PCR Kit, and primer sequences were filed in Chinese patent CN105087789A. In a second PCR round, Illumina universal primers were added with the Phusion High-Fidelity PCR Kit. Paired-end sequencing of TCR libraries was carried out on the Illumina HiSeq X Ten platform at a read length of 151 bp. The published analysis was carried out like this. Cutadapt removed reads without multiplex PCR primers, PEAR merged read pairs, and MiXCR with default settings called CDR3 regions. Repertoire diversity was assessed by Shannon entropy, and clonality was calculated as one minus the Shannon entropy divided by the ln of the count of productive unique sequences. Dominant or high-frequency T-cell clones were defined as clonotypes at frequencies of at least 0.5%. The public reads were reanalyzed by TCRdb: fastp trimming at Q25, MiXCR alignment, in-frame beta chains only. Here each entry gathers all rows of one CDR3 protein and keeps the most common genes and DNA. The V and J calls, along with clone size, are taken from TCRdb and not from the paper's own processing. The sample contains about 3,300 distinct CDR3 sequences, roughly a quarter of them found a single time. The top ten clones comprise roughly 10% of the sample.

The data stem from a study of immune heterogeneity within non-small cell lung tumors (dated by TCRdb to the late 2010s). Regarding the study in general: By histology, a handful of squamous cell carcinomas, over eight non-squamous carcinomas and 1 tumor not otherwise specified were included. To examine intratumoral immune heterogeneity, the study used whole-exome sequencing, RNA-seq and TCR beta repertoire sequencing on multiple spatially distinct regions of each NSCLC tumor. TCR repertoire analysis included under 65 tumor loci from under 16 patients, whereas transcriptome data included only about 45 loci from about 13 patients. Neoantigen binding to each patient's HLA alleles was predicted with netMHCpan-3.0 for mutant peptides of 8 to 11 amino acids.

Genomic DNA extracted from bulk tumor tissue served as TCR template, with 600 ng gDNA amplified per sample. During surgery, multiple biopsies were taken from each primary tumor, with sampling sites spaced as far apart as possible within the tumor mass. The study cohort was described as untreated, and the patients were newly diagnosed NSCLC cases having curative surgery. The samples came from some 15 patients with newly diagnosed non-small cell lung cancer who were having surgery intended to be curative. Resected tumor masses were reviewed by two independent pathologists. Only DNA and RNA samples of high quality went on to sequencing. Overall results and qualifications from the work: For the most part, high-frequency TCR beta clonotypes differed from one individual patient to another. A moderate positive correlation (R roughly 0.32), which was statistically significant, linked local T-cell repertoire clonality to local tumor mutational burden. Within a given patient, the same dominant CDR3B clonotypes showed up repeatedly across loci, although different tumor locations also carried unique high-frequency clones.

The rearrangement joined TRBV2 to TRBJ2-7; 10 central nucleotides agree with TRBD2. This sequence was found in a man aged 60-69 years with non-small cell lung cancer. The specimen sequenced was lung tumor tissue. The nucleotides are TGTGCCAGCAGACTAGCGGGAAGCTACGAGCAGTACTTC. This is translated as CASRLAGSYEQYF.